The text below deals with one TCR beta chain. The data stem from a study of shared clonotypes between healthy human individuals. Everyone who donated was a Caucasian adult who lived in Nashville, Tennessee. The deep-level immunoSEQ assay was used. Bulk PBMC genomic DNA spanned ten immunoSEQ deep plates. Original processing methods: ImmunoSEQ yielded junction-only sequences lacking quality scores, so filtering differed. Generated by immunoSEQ multiplex PCR, the TCRdb table keeps only in-frame clones and is missing some. V and J calls and clone size are copied from that table; D and trimming were computed from the DNA. Among fewer than 550,000 clones listed, around 79% were seen once. The germline V and J ends were trimmed by 2 bases and 5 bases, with 10 bases remaining between them. There are 14 residues in the CDR3. Germline assignment: CDR1 SEHNR and CDR2 FQNEAQ (reference sequence).

The V call is TRBV7-9, the J call TRBJ1-5; no clear D gene. The origin of this receptor is a woman aged 40 to 50 in good health. Some clones in this sample may be carry-over from other donors' samples. The sequencing sample was made of PBMCs. The CDR3 nucleotides read TGTGCCAGCAGCTTAAGCCTGGTGGATCAGCCCCAGCATTTT. It translates to CASSLSLVDQPQHF.